These 9 T cell receptor beta chains share one sample of origin, sequenced in a study of preoperative IRX-2 immunotherapy in early breast cancer. TCRdb's copy holds only in-frame clones and misses some; the assay was immunoSEQ multiplex PCR. The sample contains roughly 4,900 clones, 73% of which appear only once. Stated treatment: preoperative locoregional IRX-2 cytokine immunotherapy. The sequenced sample was tumor tissue, obtained before IRX-2 immunotherapy. The source of these receptors is a human donor with breast cancer.

This clone was found a few times. The CDR3: CASSYYKNTEAFF. The CDR3 DNA follows: TGTGCCAGCAGTTACTACAAGAACACTGAAGCTTTCTTT. The chain links TRBV6-8 to TRBJ1-1; no definite D call. The CDR3 runs 13 residues. Germline V lookup: CDR1 MNHGY, CDR2 SAAAGT. V gave up 1 base and J gave up 1 base, with 4 bases separating them.

This clone was observed a few times. The chain couples TRBV6-8 to TRBJ1-1; D uncertain. Germline CDR1 reads MNHGY; CDR2 reads SAAAGT. V lost 4 bases and J 3 bases, leaving 12 bases between the germline ends. The CDR3 totals 14 residues. This CDR3 reads CASSLRPWDTEAFF. The CDR3 region has the DNA TGTGCCAGCAGTTTAAGGCCCTGGGACACTGAAGCTTTCTTT.

This chain joins TRBV30 and TRBJ1-4; the D gene is possibly TRBD1 (5 bases). V was trimmed by 6 bases and J by 5 bases, leaving 13 bases between them. The CDR3 contains 13 residues. Germline V gene data show CDR1 as GTSNPN and CDR2 as SVGIG (reference sequence). Here the CDR3 reads CACTGRGNEKLFF. In nucleotides, the CDR3 is TGTGCCTGTACGGGACGGGGAAATGAAAAACTGTTTTTT.

This rearrangement joins TRBV2 to TRBJ1-4; D not resolved. This CDR3 spans 12 amino acids. The ends were cut back, 6 bases at V and 14 bases at J, with 16 bases in the middle. Germline assignment: CDR1 SNHLY and CDR2 FYNNEI. The CDR3 DNA reads TGTGCCAGCAGCTACGGACGGGTTGGGCTGTTTTTT. It translates to CASSYGRVGLFF.

The chain's CDR3 is CASSLRQRGFEETQYF. The CDR3 DNA follows: TGCGCCAGCAGCTTGCGCCAGCGAGGCTTTGAAGAGACCCAGTACTTC. J is TRBJ2-5 and V is TRBV23-1; D is uncertain. TRBV23-1 is noted as an ORF with a role that remains uncertain. The CDR3 extends over 16 amino acids. Trimming removed 6 bases from V and 3 bases from J, with 20 bases in between.

The chain joins TRBV6-8 to TRBJ1-1, with 8 bases aligning to TRBD1. CDR1 MNHGY and CDR2 SAAAGT come from the germline V gene. V dropped 5 bases and J dropped 6; count of bases not matched to a gene: 8. The CDR3 is 14 amino acids. This chain's CDR3 is CASSTEQGVAEAFF. DNA of the CDR3: TGTGCCAGCAGTACCGAACAGGGGGTTGCTGAAGCTTTCTTT.

This clone has only a few counts. The chain carries TRBV6-8 and TRBJ2-7, with D unclear. In germline, CDR1 is MNHGY, CDR2 SAAAGT. Trimming stripped 6 bases from V and 2 bases from J, with 14 bases between. The CDR3 runs 14 residues. The CDR3 loop reads CASSGAGKPYEQYF. Written as DNA, the CDR3 is TGTGCCAGCAGCGGTGCAGGAAAACCCTACGAGCAGTACTTC.

The genes are TRBV19 and TRBJ2-3, with 7 bases identical to TRBD1. Trimming removed 6 bases from V and 5 bases from J; junction bases left unmatched: 5. The length of the CDR3 is 13 residues. The germline CDR1 and CDR2 sequences are LNHDA and SQIVND (reference sequence). In nucleotides, the CDR3 is TGTGCCAGTAGCAACAGGGGAAGAGATACGCAGTATTTT. The encoded protein is CASSNRGRDTQYF.

The genes are TRBV22-1 and TRBJ2-3; the table assigns TRBD2, which was not confirmed against the DNA. TRBV22-1 is noted as a pseudogene. This CDR3 is 17 amino acids long. CDR3 region: CATSERGLAGGTDTQYF. DNA for the CDR3: TGTGCCACCAGTGAACGGGGACTAGCGGGAGGGACAGATACGCAGTATTTT.